Sequencing of this T cell receptor beta chain was carried out in a study of T cell clonality in common variable immunodeficiency. This clone was recorded at least ten times. The read terminates 3 residues ahead of where the CDR3 ends, so the germline J gene completes it. V was clipped by 10 bases and J by 2 bases; unmatched bases: 6. This CDR3 is 14 amino acids long. Looked up from germline, CDR1 is LNHDA and CDR2 is SQIVND (reference sequence). Sequencing used immunoSEQ multiplex PCR; TCRdb keeps in-frame clones, though not all of them. Recorded here are about 52,000 clones, none singletons. This TCR derives from a person aged 18 to 70 in good health. The chain recombines TRBV19 with TRBJ2-2; 8 nucleotides agree with TRBD1. The specimen was peripheral blood mononuclear cells. Here the CDR3 reads CAILDRANTGELFF. The CDR3 bases that were read are TGTGCCATCCTGGACAGGGCAAACACCGGGGAG.